The source of this T cell receptor (beta chain) is a study of post-analysis software for immune sequencing data. General study results and limits: By F measure, samples from a shared preparation batch strongly co-clustered. Patients showed TRBV5-6, TRBV5-1 and TRBV20-1 among a few TRBV segments more frequent than in controls. Multiple sclerosis patients showed significantly lower normalized Chao1 diversity than controls did.

Comments on this clonotype: The antigen remains undetermined.

Unique molecular identifiers featured in each of the TCR beta cDNA libraries. Input populations of about 0.95 to 11 million T cells gave rise to 500,000 or so cDNA molecules. In TCRdb, the PCR reads were re-called with MiXCR into one record per CDR3 protein. The repertoire holds hundreds of thousands of distinct CDR3 sequences, around 64% seen once, with about 11% in the top ten. The germline V gene encodes CDR1 GTSNPN and CDR2 SVGIG (reference sequence). This CDR3 region has 12 residues. V lost 7 bases, J lost 2 bases, and 4 bases stayed unmatched. Sequenced sample: blood. This clonotype was sampled from a girl aged 2-10 years with multiple sclerosis. This chain links TRBV30 with TRBJ1-2; 7 bases match TRBD1. For the CDR3, the DNA is TGTGCCTTGCCGGGACAGAACTATGGCTACACCTTC. Translated, it gives CALPGQNYGYTF.